This T cell receptor (beta chain) was profiled in a study of T cells after yellow fever vaccination. Findings and caveats of the study: Most primary-vaccination clones recurred post-booster (approximately 96% CD4, roughly 91% CD8). It was a weaker secondary response, yet one that peaked faster, at day 5 versus 15.

Concerning this clonotype: Its specificity is not known.

TCRdb ran MiXCR on the 5' RACE reads and lists one entry per CDR3 protein. The repertoire holds about 550,000 distinct CDR3 sequences, with under 25% as singletons. This receptor was obtained from a man aged 25 to 45 who received the YFV17D yellow fever vaccine. The sequenced sample was PBMCs, obtained 15 days after the yellow fever booster vaccination.

The CDR3 bases are TGTGCCAGCAGCCAAGAAGCGCTTGAGACTAGCGGCCAAGAGACCCAGTACTTC. Amino acids: CASSQEALETSGQETQYF. J is TRBJ2-5 and V is TRBV4-2; TRBD2 aligns across 9 bases. The V gene end was trimmed by 0 bases and the J gene end by 1 base; junction bases not matched to a gene: 9. Germline V gene sequence: CDR1 LGHNA, CDR2 YNFKEQ. The CDR3 consists of 18 residues.